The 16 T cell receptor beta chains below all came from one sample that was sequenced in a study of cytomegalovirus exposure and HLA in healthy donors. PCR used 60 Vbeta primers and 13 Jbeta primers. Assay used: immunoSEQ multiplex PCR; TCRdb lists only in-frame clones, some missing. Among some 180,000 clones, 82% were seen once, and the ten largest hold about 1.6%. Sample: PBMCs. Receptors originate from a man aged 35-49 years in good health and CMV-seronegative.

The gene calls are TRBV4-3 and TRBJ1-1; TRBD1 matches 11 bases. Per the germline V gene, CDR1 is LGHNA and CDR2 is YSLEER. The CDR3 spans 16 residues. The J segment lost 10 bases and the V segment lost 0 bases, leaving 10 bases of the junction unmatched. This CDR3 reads CASSQDSGQGAISAFF. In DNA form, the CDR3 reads TGCGCCAGCAGCCAAGATTCCGGACAGGGGGCAATATCAGCTTTCTTT.

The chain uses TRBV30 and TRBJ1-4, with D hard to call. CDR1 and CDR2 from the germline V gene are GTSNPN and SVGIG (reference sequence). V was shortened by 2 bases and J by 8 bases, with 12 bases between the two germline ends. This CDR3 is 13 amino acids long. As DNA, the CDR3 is TGTGCCTGGAGTCCCGTGGTGCGAGAAAAACTGTTTTTT. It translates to CAWSPVVREKLFF. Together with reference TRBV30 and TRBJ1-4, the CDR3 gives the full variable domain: SQTIHQWPATLVQPVGSPLSLECTVEGTSNPNLYWYRQAAGRGLQLLFYSVGIGQISSEVPQNLSASRPQDRQFILSSKKLLLSDSGFYLCAWSPVVREKLFFGSGTQLSVL.

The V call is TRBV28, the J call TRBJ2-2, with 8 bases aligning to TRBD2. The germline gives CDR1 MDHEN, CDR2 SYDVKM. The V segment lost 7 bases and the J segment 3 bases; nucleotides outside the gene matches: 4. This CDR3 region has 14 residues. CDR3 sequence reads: CASMASGYTGELFF. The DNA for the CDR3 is TGTGCCAGCATGGCTAGCGGGTACACCGGGGAGCTGTTTTTT.

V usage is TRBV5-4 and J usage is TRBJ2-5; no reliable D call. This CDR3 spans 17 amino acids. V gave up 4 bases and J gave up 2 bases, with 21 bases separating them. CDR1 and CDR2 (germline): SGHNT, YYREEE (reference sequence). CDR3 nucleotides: TGTGCCAGCAGCCCCTGGAGTCCGATCGAGACTCAAGAGACCCAGTACTTC. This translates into CASSPWSPIETQETQYF.

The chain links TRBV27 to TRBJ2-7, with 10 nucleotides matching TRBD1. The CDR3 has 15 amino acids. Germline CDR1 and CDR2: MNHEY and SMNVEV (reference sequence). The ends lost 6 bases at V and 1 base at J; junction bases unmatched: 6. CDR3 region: CASSARTGGSYEQYF. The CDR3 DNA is TGTGCCAGCAGCGCTCGGACAGGGGGTTCCTACGAGCAGTACTTC.

In DNA form, the CDR3 reads TGTGCCAGCAGCCCCCGGGGGGGCACTGAAGCTTTCTTT. Its translation is CASSPRGGTEAFF. The chain has TRBV2 and TRBJ1-1, with a possible D match to TRBD1 (5 bases). Germline values: CDR1 SNHLY, CDR2 FYNNEI. V was pared by 6 bases and J by 4 bases, with 12 bases between. The CDR3 totals 13 residues.

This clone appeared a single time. As DNA, the CDR3 is TGTGCCAGCACTGAGCGGGGACGCTCCTACGAGCAGTACTTC. Translating gives CASTERGRSYEQYF. The gene calls are TRBV6-6 and TRBJ2-7; 7 nucleotides line up with TRBD2. V was clipped by 7 bases and J by 0 bases; unmatched bases: 6. Germline V CDR1 and CDR2: MNHNY, SVGAGI (reference sequence). The CDR3 runs to 14 residues.

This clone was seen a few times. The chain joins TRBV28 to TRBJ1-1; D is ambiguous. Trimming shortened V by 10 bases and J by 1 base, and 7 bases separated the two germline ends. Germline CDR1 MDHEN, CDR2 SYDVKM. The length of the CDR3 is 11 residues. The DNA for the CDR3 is TGTGCCACCACACAGAACACTGAAGCTTTCTTT. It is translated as CATTQNTEAFF. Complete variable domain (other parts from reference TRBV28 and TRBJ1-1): DVKVTQSSRYLVKRTGEKVFLECVQDMDHENMFWYRQDPGLGLRLIYFSYDVKMKEKGDIPEGYSVSREKKERFSLILESASTNQTSMYLCATTQNTEAFFGQGTRLTVV.

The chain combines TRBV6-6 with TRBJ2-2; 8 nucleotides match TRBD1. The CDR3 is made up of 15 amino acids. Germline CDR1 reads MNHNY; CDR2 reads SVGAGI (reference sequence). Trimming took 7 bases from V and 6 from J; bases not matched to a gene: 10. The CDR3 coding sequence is TGTGCCAGCACCGCTAGGACAGGGAAGGCCGGGGAGCTGTTTTTT. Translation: CASTARTGKAGELFF.

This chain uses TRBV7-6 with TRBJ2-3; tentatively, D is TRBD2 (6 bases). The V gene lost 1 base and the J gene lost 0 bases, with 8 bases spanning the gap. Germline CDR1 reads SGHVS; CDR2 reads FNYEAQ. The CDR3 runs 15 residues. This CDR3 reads CASSLGLVSTDTQYF. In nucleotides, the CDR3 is TGTGCCAGCAGCTTAGGACTAGTCAGCACAGATACGCAGTATTTT.

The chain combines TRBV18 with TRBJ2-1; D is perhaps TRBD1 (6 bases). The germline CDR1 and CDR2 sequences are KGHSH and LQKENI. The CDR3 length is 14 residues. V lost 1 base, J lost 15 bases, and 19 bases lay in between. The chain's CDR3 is CASSPQDSKDRVFF. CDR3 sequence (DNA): TGTGCCAGCTCACCACAGGACAGCAAGGATCGGGTGTTCTTC.

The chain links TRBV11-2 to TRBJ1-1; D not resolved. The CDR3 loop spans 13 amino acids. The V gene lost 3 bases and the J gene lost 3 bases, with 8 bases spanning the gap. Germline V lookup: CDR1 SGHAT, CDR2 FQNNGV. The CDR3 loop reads CASSFQLYTEAFF. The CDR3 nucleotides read TGTGCCAGCAGCTTCCAACTCTACACTGAAGCTTTCTTT.

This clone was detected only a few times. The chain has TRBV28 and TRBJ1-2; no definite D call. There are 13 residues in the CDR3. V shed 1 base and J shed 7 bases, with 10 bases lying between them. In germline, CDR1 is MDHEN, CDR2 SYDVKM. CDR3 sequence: CASSLYGGIGYTF. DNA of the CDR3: TGTGCCAGCAGTTTATACGGAGGGATTGGCTACACCTTC.

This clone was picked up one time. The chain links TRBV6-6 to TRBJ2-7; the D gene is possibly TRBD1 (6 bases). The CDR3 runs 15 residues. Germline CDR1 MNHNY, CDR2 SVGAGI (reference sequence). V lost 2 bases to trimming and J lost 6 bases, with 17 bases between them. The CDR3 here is CASSYREGGFGEQYF. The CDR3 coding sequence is TGTGCCAGCAGTTACAGGGAAGGGGGTTTCGGCGAGCAGTACTTC.

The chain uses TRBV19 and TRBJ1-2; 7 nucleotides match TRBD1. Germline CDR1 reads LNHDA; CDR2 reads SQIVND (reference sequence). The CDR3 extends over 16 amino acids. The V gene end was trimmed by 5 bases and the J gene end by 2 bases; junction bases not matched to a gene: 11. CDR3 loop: CASSPQTGSLNYGYTF. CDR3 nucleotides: TGTGCCAGTAGTCCGCAGACAGGGTCACTCAACTATGGCTACACCTTC. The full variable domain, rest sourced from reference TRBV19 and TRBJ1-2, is DGGITQSPKYLFRKEGQNVTLSCEQNLNHDAMYWYRQDPGQGLRLIYYSQIVNDFQKGDIAEGYSVSREKKESFPLTVTSAQKNPTAFYLCASSPQTGSLNYGYTFGSGTRLTVV.

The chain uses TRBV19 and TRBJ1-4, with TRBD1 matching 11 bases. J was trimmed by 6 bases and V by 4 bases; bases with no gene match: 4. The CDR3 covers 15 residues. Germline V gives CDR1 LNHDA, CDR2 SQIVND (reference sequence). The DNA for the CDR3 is TGTGCCAGTAGTACCTGGACAGGGGGCTATGAAAAACTGTTTTTT. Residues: CASSTWTGGYEKLFF. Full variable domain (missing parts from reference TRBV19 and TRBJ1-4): DGGITQSPKYLFRKEGQNVTLSCEQNLNHDAMYWYRQDPGQGLRLIYYSQIVNDFQKGDIAEGYSVSREKKESFPLTVTSAQKNPTAFYLCASSTWTGGYEKLFFGSGTQLSVL.